This T cell receptor beta chain was found in a study of identical twins. Study-wide results and caveats: Excess twin sharing in beta out-of-frame sequences was weaker. Carriage of fewer insertions was seen in abundant cord blood beta clonotypes, whereas memory repertoires showed none.

This clonotype was counted a few times. Its antigen remains unidentified. Each cDNA held unique molecular identifiers, and template switching gave it a universal primer site. TCRdb used MiXCR to reprocess the 5' RACE reads, holding one entry per CDR3 protein. The sample consists of roughly 770,000 distinct CDR3 sequences, about 20% of them appearing once. Looked up from germline, CDR1 is SGHVS and CDR2 is FNYEAQ. V lost 6 bases, J lost 1 base, and 4 bases stayed unmatched. This CDR3 spans 15 amino acids. The data also belong to a second study, concerning T cells expressing NK-cell markers. That study adds: Anti-gamma-delta TCR antibody use in several experiments restricted sorting to alpha-beta TCR T cells.

The V call is TRBV7-6, the J call TRBJ2-2; the match to TRBD2 covers 8 bases. Sequencing used PBMCs. This receptor was obtained from a young woman in good health. In nucleotides, the CDR3 is TGTGCCAGCAGTCTAACTAGCGGGAACACCGGGGAGCTGTTTTTT. It translates to CASSLTSGNTGELFF.